The 10 T cell receptor beta chains reported below all come from one sample, sequenced in a study of human T cells and chemical hapten exposure. Noted time point: patch test 2, 6 weeks after DPC sensitization. The sample's treatment: therapeutic diphenylcyclopropenone sensitization with weekly scalp DPC. TCRdb reprocessed the RACE reads with MiXCR, giving one entry per CDR3 protein. The sample lists over 130,000 distinct CDR3 sequences, approximately 10% occurring once. Here the sequenced sample was whole blood, taken in connection with sensitization to the hapten diphenylcyclopropenone (DPC). The source is a woman aged 50 to 60 with alopecia areata. Some clones in this sample may be carry-over from other donors' samples.

The chain couples TRBV6-5 to TRBJ2-7, with TRBD1 matching 8 bases. This CDR3 is built from 14 residues. Germline CDR1 reads MNHEY; CDR2 reads SVGAGI. Trimming cost V 7 bases and J 3 bases; bases outside gene matches: 8. The CDR3 nucleotides read TGTGCCAGCACCTCATCTGGACAGGGCTACGAGCAGTACTTC. Its translation: CASTSSGQGYEQYF.

This clonotype was observed a few times. The CDR3, as DNA: TGTGCCAGCAGTTGGGGACAGGGGACTCACAATGAGCAGTTCTTC. This sequence encodes CASSWGQGTHNEQFF. This chain connects TRBV6-5 to TRBJ2-1; 10 bases match TRBD1. From germline, CDR1 is MNHEY and CDR2 SVGAGI. Trimming at V came to 4 bases and at J to 5 bases, leaving 5 bases not matched to a gene. The CDR3 sequence is 15 residues long.

This clonotype has a handful of counts. The chain has TRBV20-1 and TRBJ2-7; 7 nucleotides line up with TRBD2. This CDR3 comprises 13 residues. V lost 5 bases to trimming and J lost 6 bases; unmatched junction nucleotides: 10. Germline V gene data show CDR1 as DFQATT and CDR2 as SNEGSKA (reference sequence). Here the CDR3 reads CSAPSGTWVEQYF. In DNA, the CDR3 is TGCAGTGCTCCGAGCGGGACGTGGGTCGAGCAGTACTTC.

About this clonotype itself: A much more abundant neighbour one base away suggests this may be a read error. CDR3 amino acids: CASSILVGGKNIQYF. CDR3 nucleotide sequence: TGTGCCAGTAGTATCCTAGTGGGTGGCAAAAACATTCAGTACTTC. J is TRBJ2-4 and V is TRBV19; D not certain. Trimming took off 3 bases at V and 3 bases at J, with 12 bases between the two ends. This CDR3 comprises 15 residues. Germline V CDR1 and CDR2: LNHDA, SQIVND (reference sequence).

V and J are TRBV6-6 and TRBJ1-2, with D maybe TRBD1 (5 bases). Per the germline V gene, CDR1 is MNHNY and CDR2 is SVGAGI (reference sequence). The CDR3 extends over 13 amino acids. With 7 bases removed from V and 2 bases from J, the gap between germline ends came to 11 bases. CDR3 nucleotide sequence: TGTGCCAGCATCCCCCAGGGAAACTATGGCTACACCTTC. Encoded protein: CASIPQGNYGYTF.

This clonotype was picked up a small number of times. The chain couples TRBV7-2 to TRBJ2-7, with unresolved D. Trimming left V 7 bases short and J 2 bases short, with 15 bases between. CDR1 and CDR2 from the germline V gene are SGHTA and FQGNSA. CDR3 size: 14 residues. The CDR3 DNA sequence: TGTGCCAGCACCCCCGGTGGCACCCCCTACGAGCAGTACTTC. Its translation is CASTPGGTPYEQYF.

This clonotype occurred a few times. The genes are TRBV2 and TRBJ2-1; 7 bases map to TRBD2. Germline V lookup: CDR1 SNHLY, CDR2 FYNNEI. J was trimmed by 9 bases and V by 6 bases; bases with no gene match: 5. The CDR3 sequence is 12 residues long. CDR3 in amino acids: CASSGLVAEQFF. CDR3 in DNA: TGTGCCAGCAGCGGACTAGTGGCTGAGCAGTTCTTC.

This clonotype has ten or more counts. The J gene is TRBJ1-5, the V gene TRBV19, with D possibly matching TRBD1 (5 bases). Trimming shortened V by 6 bases and J by 2 bases, and 11 bases separated the two germline ends. Germline V gene data show CDR1 as LNHDA and CDR2 as SQIVND (reference sequence). This CDR3 comprises 14 residues. CDR3: CASSQGIRNQPQHF. In nucleotides, the CDR3 is TGTGCCAGTAGCCAGGGAATCCGCAATCAGCCCCAGCATTTT.

This clonotype has a handful of counts. J is TRBJ2-5 and V is TRBV20-1; TRBD2 matches at 8 bases. The V gene end was trimmed by 1 base and the J gene end by 7 bases; junction bases not matched to a gene: 2. This CDR3 comprises 12 residues. Germline V CDR1 and CDR2: DFQATT, SNEGSKA (reference sequence). DNA of the CDR3: TGCAGTGCTAGAGGGAGCGGGAGGACCCAGTACTTC. This encodes CSARGSGRTQYF.

This clonotype was seen only a few times. V is TRBV2 and J is TRBJ1-5; D may be TRBD1 (5 bases). The V end lost 5 bases, the J end lost 3 bases, and 11 bases lay between the germline ends. The germline CDR1 and CDR2 sequences are SNHLY and FYNNEI. The CDR3 spans 14 residues. The CDR3 nucleotides are TGTGCCAGCAGTAGGGGTGGCAACAATCAGCCCCAGCATTTT. Residues: CASSRGGNNQPQHF.